Below, 3 T cell receptor beta chains from the same sample are listed, as sequenced in a study of T-cell memory formation after mild COVID-19. TCRdb reprocessed the 5' RACE reads via MiXCR and lists one record per CDR3 protein. The table records about 88,000 distinct CDR3 sequences, around a quarter of them present only once. The sample was PBMCs or a T cell subset sorted from them (not recorded which). These receptors were taken from a man younger than 35 who had mild COVID-19 (a few samples of this study predate the infection). Cell type and time point are not known.

V is TRBV4-1 and J is TRBJ1-1, with 7 bases that match TRBD1. CDR1 and CDR2 (germline): MGHRA, YSYEKL. The CDR3 has 17 amino acids. J lost 4 bases, V lost 0 bases, and 11 bases had no gene match. CDR3 sequence reads: CASSQDPTGAGTTEAFF. CDR3 in DNA: TGCGCCAGCAGCCAAGACCCTACAGGGGCAGGGACCACTGAAGCTTTCTTT.

The chain combines TRBV12-3 or TRBV12-4 with TRBJ2-7; D may be TRBD1 (6 bases). This CDR3 has 14 amino acids. V lost 5 bases to trimming and J lost 0 bases, with 11 bases between them. The chain's CDR3 is CASSPWDNSYEQYF. Written as DNA, the CDR3 is TGTGCCAGCAGTCCCTGGGACAACTCCTACGAGCAGTACTTC.

The chain uses TRBV11-2 and TRBJ2-3, with 7 bases lining up with TRBD2. The CDR3 has 15 residues. Germline V gene sequence: CDR1 SGHAT, CDR2 FQNNGV. V dropped 6 bases and J dropped 4; count of bases not matched to a gene: 10. The CDR3 sequence: CASSTRVREADTQYF. Written as DNA, the CDR3 is TGTGCCAGCAGTACCCGCGTCCGGGAGGCAGATACGCAGTATTTT.